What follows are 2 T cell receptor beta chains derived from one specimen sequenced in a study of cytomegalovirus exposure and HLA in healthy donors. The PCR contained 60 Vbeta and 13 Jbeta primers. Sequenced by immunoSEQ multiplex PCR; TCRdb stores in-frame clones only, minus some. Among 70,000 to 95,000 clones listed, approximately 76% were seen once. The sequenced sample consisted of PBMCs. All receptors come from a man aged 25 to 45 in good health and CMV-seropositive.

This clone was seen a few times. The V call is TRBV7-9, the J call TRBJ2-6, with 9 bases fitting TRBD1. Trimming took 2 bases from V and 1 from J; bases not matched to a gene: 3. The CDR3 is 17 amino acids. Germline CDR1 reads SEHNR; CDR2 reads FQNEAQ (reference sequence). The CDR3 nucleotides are TGTGCCAGCAGCTTAATGGGACAGGGTTCTGGGGCCAACGTCCTGACTTTC. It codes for CASSLMGQGSGANVLTF.

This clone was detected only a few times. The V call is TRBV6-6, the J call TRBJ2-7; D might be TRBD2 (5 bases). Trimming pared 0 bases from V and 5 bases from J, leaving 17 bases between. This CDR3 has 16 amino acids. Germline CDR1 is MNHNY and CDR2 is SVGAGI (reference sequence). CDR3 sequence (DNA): TGTGCCAGCAGTTACTCTTTACAGCGGCCTATGGACGAGCAGTACTTC. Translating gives CASSYSLQRPMDEQYF.